This T cell receptor beta chain appears in the sequencing data of a study of cytomegalovirus exposure and HLA in healthy donors. Whole-study results and caveats: Earlier results showed most TCR beta V segments being productive about 87% or about 30% of the time. Among CMV-associated TCR beta chains, most appeared HLA-restricted in a later analysis. Using a false discovery rate of 0.05, a later analysis showed that approximately 16,000 TCR beta sequences were associated with HLA alleles. Reportedly, TCR beta sequences accurately predicted HLA-A and HLA-B alleles in most subjects.

PCR used 60 Vbeta primers and 13 Jbeta primers. TCRdb's copy holds only in-frame clones and misses some; the assay was immunoSEQ multiplex PCR. The table lists 140,000 to 150,000 clones, just under 70% of them singletons. This clone was recorded only once. Antigen: not known. This CDR3 contains 17 residues. Trimming took 3 bases from V and 7 from J; bases not matched to a gene: 13. Germline CDR1 SGHRS, CDR2 YFSETQ. J is TRBJ2-1 and V is TRBV5-1; 10 bases are shared with TRBD2. The sample comprised PBMCs. This receptor was identified in a man in his fifties or sixties in good health and CMV-seronegative. The CDR3 loop reads CASSWGVLAGAGNEQFF. CDR3 DNA: TGCGCCAGCAGCTGGGGGGTCCTAGCGGGAGCGGGTAATGAGCAGTTCTTC.